Listed below are T cell receptor beta chains from one sample, sequenced in a study of early stage breast cancer tumors. The table came from immunoSEQ multiplex PCR; TCRdb's copy has only in-frame clones and leaves some out. The sample lists 25,000 to 35,000 clones; 70% to 75% were seen once. Sequencing input: breast tumor tissue. All receptors come from a person younger than 45 with breast cancer. Both conserved end residues are part of each CDR3. The D gene is left open where the match is weak. A row's size may be missing; if present it is once, few, many or a size class.

>-|-|TRBV30|TRBJ2-6
TGTGCCGGGACAACTAGGAGGGAACTTGGTGGGGCCAACGTCCTGACTTTC
CAGTTRRELGGANVLTF
>TRBD1|-|TRBV6-6|TRBJ2-3
TGTGCCAGCAGTTACTCCCAGGGGGCAGATACGCAGTATTTT
CASSYSQGADTQYF
>TRBD1|-|TRBV6-1|TRBJ2-1
TGTGCCACCCAAAGACAGGGCCTTTACAATGAGCAGTTCTTC
CATQRQGLYNEQFF
>-|-|TRBV5-4|TRBJ2-1
TGTGCCAGCTTCATTCGGGAGCTCAGGAATGAGCAGTTCTTC
CASFIRELRNEQFF
>-|-|TRBV18|TRBJ2-1
TGTGCCAGCTTGGGACTGTACAATGAGCAGTTCTTC
CASLGLYNEQFF
>-|few|TRBV6-5|TRBJ2-2
TGTGCCAGCAGTTACATCAGGCTACGCACCGGGGAGCTGTTTTTT
CASSYIRLRTGELFF
>-|-|TRBV25-1|TRBJ2-3
TGTGCCAGCAGTGCCAATACAGATACGCAGTATTTT
CASSANTDTQYF
>-|-|TRBV2|TRBJ1-2
TGTGCCAGCAGTGTTCAGGGGAATGGCTACACCTTC
CASSVQGNGYTF
>TRBD2|-|TRBV18|TRBJ2-7
TGTGCCAGCTCACCAACGACTAGCGGGCCGACCTACGAGCAGTACTTC
CASSPTTSGPTYEQYF
>-|once|TRBV7-2|TRBJ1-1
TGTGCCAGCAGCTTCGCGGCAGCCATGAACACTGAAGCTTTCTTT
CASSFAAAMNTEAFF
>TRBD2|-|TRBV4-3|TRBJ2-3
TGCGCCAGCAGCCAAGGTGTAGCGGGAGGGCTGGATACGCAGTATTTT
CASSQGVAGGLDTQYF
>-|-|TRBV6-1|TRBJ1-1
TGTGCCAGCAGTGTTAGCAGGGCAATCACTGAAGCTTTCTTT
CASSVSRAITEAFF
>TRBD1|-|TRBV18|TRBJ1-4
TGTGCCAGCTCACCTCAACCCGGGACAGGGGGCGAAAAACTGTTTTTT
CASSPQPGTGGEKLFF
>-|once|TRBV6-6|TRBJ2-7
TGTGCCAGCAGTAGGGGTAAGGGTTACGAGCAGTACTTC
CASSRGKGYEQYF
>-|-|TRBV4-2|TRBJ2-7
TGTGCCAGCAGCCCAAAAAGAGGGGGAGATGTTGAACTCCCCCCCGCGGAGTTC
CASSPKRGGDVELPPAEF
>-|-|TRBV9|TRBJ1-1
TGTGCCAGCACGGGGGAAATCATGAACACTGAAGCTTTCTTT
CASTGEIMNTEAFF
>TRBD2|-|TRBV7-2|TRBJ2-3
TGTGCCAGCAGCTTGGGACTAGCGGGAGGGGTAACAGATACGCAGTATTTT
CASSLGLAGGVTDTQYF
>-|-|TRBV18|TRBJ2-1
TGTGCCAGCTCACCACGGGACTACAATGAGCAGTTCTTC
CASSPRDYNEQFF
>TRBD2|once|TRBV23-1|TRBJ2-7
TGCGCCAGCAGCCTCAATCAGTGGCCAGCGGGAGGCCCATCCTGGGTCTACGAGCAGTACTTC
CASSLNQWPAGGPSWVYEQYF
>TRBD2|-|TRBV11-3|TRBJ2-1
TGTGCCAGCAGCTTGACCGGGACTAGCCTCACCAATGAGCAGTTCTTC
CASSLTGTSLTNEQFF
>-|-|TRBV18|TRBJ1-1
TGTGCCAGCTCACCGCTTGTGGACACTGAAGCTTTCTTT
CASSPLVDTEAFF
>TRBD1|-|TRBV5-1|TRBJ2-2
TGCGCCAGCAGCTCTCACGTGACAGGGGGCTCCGGGGAGCTGTTTTTT
CASSSHVTGGSGELFF
>-|-|TRBV30|TRBJ1-1
TGTGCCTGGAGGGAAACCCGACAGGCTTTGAACACTGAAGCTTTCTTT
CAWRETRQALNTEAFF
>-|-|TRBV2|TRBJ1-6
TGTGCCAGCGTGGGGACAAGCTCCTATAATTCACCCCTCCACTTT
CASVGTSSYNSPLHF
>-|-|TRBV19|TRBJ1-5
TGTGCCAGTAGTATTCGGGGTGGCAATCAGCCCCAGCATTTT
CASSIRGGNQPQHF
>-|-|TRBV29-1|TRBJ2-7
TGCAGCGGAATGGGGTCCTACGAGCAGTACTTC
CSGMGSYEQYF
>-|few|TRBV19|TRBJ2-6
TGTGCCAGTCTCAAGGGTCGGGGTGGGGCCAACGTCCTGACTTTC
CASLKGRGGANVLTF
>-|-|TRBV10-3|TRBJ2-7
TGTGCCACTCGTCCGGGAGAGTCCGAGCAGTACTTC
CATRPGESEQYF
>-|-|TRBV29-1|TRBJ1-1
TGCAGCGTTAATCTAGGAAGGTGGGGTACTGAAGCTTTCTTT
CSVNLGRWGTEAFF
>TRBD1|-|TRBV7-6|TRBJ2-5
TGTGCCAGCAGCTTAGACATGGGACAGCCTGACCAAGAGACCCAGTACTTC
CASSLDMGQPDQETQYF
>-|once|TRBV6-1|TRBJ1-2
TGTGCCAGCAGTGAACCCACCCCCTTAGGGAGGTCTTTTGGCTACACCTTC
CASSEPTPLGRSFGYTF
>-|-|TRBV7-3|TRBJ1-2
TGTGCCAGCAGCCCGCACCTGGACAGCCCAACGGCAAGCTACACCTTC
CASSPHLDSPTASYTF
>TRBD1|-|TRBV10-3|TRBJ2-2
TGTGCCATCAGTGGGGGACAGGGGAAGTCCGGGGAGCTGTTTTTT
CAISGGQGKSGELFF
>-|-|TRBV10-1|TRBJ2-4
TGCGCCAGCAGTGAGTCCTCTGCGGGGCGAAACATTCAGTACTTC
CASSESSAGRNIQYF
>TRBD2|-|TRBV7-9|TRBJ2-7
TGTGCCAGCAGCTCTCCCGGGACTAGAGGCTCCTACGAGCAGTACTTC
CASSSPGTRGSYEQYF
>TRBD1|-|TRBV27|TRBJ1-2
TGTGCCAGCAACGCCGGACAGGGGCTAAACTATGGCTACACCTTC
CASNAGQGLNYGYTF
>-|-|TRBV18|TRBJ2-1
TGTGCCAGCTCACTTGAAACCCCCGAATACAATGAGCAGTTCTTC
CASSLETPEYNEQFF
>-|-|TRBV18|TRBJ1-1
TGTGCCAGCTCACCCGGGGAGGGCACTGAAGCTTTCTTT
CASSPGEGTEAFF
>-|-|TRBV2|TRBJ1-3
TGTGCCAGCATTGGAAGCCCCTCTGGAAACACCATATATTTT
CASIGSPSGNTIYF
>TRBD1|-|TRBV10-3|TRBJ1-1
TGTGCCATCAGTGACGGACAGGGGTCGGACACTGAAGCTTTCTTT
CAISDGQGSDTEAFF
>-|-|TRBV10-1|TRBJ2-2
TGCGCCAGCAGTGAGTCGGGTCTCGACGCCGGGGAGCTGTTTTTT
CASSESGLDAGELFF
>TRBD1|-|TRBV2|TRBJ1-1
TGTGCCAGCAGTTACAGGGGATTGGGCACTGAAGCTTTCTTT
CASSYRGLGTEAFF
>-|-|TRBV5-1|TRBJ2-2
TGCGCCAGCAGTTTGTCCCTGCTTTCCGGGGAGCTGTTTTTT
CASSLSLLSGELFF
>-|-|TRBV28|TRBJ2-5
TGTGCCAGCAGTTCCCCCAGGCAGGGCGGGTTAGAGACCCAGTACTTC
CASSSPRQGGLETQYF
>-|-|TRBV5-5|TRBJ2-5
TGTGCCAGCCATCCAATAGGAGAGACCCAGTACTTC
CASHPIGETQYF
>TRBD2|few|TRBV6-1|TRBJ2-1
TGTGCCAGCCAGCGAGGACTAGCGGGGAGAAATGAGCAGTTCTTC
CASQRGLAGRNEQFF
>TRBD2|-|TRBV7-9|TRBJ2-2
TGTGCCAGCACGCCGAGGTGGGGACTAGCGGGCTACACCGGGGAGCTGTTTTTT
CASTPRWGLAGYTGELFF
>-|-|TRBV19|TRBJ1-5
TGTGCCAGTAGTCCCCGGGACTTGGGGTATAGCAATCAGCCCCAGCATTTT
CASSPRDLGYSNQPQHF
>-|-|TRBV2|TRBJ2-5
TGTGCCAGCATCCTAGGCGGCGAGGGGGAGACCCAGTACTTC
CASILGGEGETQYF
>TRBD1|-|TRBV5-1|TRBJ1-1
TGCGCCAGCAGCCCGGCGGGGACAGTTAACACTGAAGCTTTCTTT
CASSPAGTVNTEAFF